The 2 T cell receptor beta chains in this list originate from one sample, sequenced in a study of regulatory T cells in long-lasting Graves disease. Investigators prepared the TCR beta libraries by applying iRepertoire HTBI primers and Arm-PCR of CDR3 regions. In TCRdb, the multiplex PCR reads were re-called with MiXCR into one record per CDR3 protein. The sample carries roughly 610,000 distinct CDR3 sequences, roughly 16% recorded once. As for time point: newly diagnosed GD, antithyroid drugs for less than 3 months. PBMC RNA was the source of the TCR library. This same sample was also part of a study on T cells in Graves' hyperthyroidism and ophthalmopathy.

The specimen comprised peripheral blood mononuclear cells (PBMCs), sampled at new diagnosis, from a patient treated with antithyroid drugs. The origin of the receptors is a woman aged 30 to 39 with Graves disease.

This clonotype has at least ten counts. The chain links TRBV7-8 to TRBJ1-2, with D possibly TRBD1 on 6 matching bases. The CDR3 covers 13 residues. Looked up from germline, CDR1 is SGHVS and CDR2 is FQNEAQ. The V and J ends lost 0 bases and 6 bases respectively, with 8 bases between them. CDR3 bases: TGTGCCAGCAGCTTAGCGTCAGGGGATGGCTACACCTTC. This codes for CASSLASGDGYTF. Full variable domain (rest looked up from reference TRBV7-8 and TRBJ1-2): GAGVSQSPRYKVAKRGQDVALRCDPISGHVSLFWYQQALGQGPEFLTYFQNEAQLDKSGLPSDRFFAERPEGSVSTLKIQRTQQEDSAVYLCASSLASGDGYTFGSGTRLTVV.

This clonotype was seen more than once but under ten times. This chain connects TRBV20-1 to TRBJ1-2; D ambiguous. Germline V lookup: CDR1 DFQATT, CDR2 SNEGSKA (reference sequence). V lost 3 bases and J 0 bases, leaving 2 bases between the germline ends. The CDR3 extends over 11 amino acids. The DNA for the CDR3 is TGCAGTGCTAGTCCTAACTATGGCTACACCTTC. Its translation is CSASPNYGYTF.